These 12 T cell receptor beta chains were sequenced from one sample in a study of T cell changes during pregnancy in multiple sclerosis. The method was immunoSEQ multiplex PCR; TCRdb's version includes in-frame clones alone and lacks a portion of them. The table records roughly 70,000 clones, roughly nine tenths of them present only once. The material was peripheral blood, obtained in the third trimester of pregnancy. These TCRs come from a female donor with multiple sclerosis, enrolled in a pregnancy study.

This chain uses TRBV9 with TRBJ2-2; a weak D match, TRBD2 (5 bases). This CDR3 region has 15 residues. The V gene lost 0 bases and the J gene lost 0 bases, with 6 bases spanning the gap. CDR1 SGDLS and CDR2 YYNGEE come from the germline V gene. CDR3 protein: CASSVVASNTGELFF. DNA of the CDR3: TGTGCCAGCAGCGTAGTAGCGTCGAACACCGGGGAGCTGTTTTTT. The variable domain in full, with the rest retrieved from reference TRBV9 and TRBJ2-2, is DSGVTQTPKHLITATGQRVTLRCSPRSGDLSVYWYQQSLDQGLQFLIQYYNGEERAKGNILERFSAQQFPDLHSELNLSSLELGDSALYFCASSVVASNTGELFFGEGSRLTVL.

The chain links TRBV19 to TRBJ2-7; 9 bases are shared with TRBD2. Germline V gene lookup returns CDR1 LNHDA and CDR2 SQIVND (reference sequence). The CDR3 runs to 13 residues. Unmatched junction bases numbered 3, after V lost 4 bases and J lost 5 bases. The CDR3 sequence is CASSSGREHEQYF. Written as DNA, the CDR3 is TGTGCCAGTAGTAGCGGGAGGGAGCACGAGCAGTACTTC.

The rearrangement links TRBV18 to TRBJ2-7; possible D gene TRBD1, 6 bases. V shed 4 bases and J shed 0 bases, with 16 bases lying between them. The CDR3 loop spans 16 amino acids. The germline V gene encodes CDR1 KGHSH and CDR2 LQKENI. CDR3 residues: CASSLNTRGSSYEQYF. CDR3 sequence (DNA): TGTGCCAGCTCACTAAATACCAGGGGCTCCTCCTACGAGCAGTACTTC. Full variable domain (rest looked up from reference TRBV18 and TRBJ2-7): NAGVMQNPRHLVRRRGQEARLRCSPMKGHSHVYWYRQLPEEGLKFMVYLQKENIIDESGMPKERFSAEFPKEGPSILRIQQVVRGDSAAYFCASSLNTRGSSYEQYFGPGTRLTVT.

This chain uses TRBV5-6 with TRBJ2-2; D might be TRBD1 (6 bases). Germline V lookup: CDR1 SGHDT, CDR2 YYEEEE. The CDR3 is 15 amino acids. The V end was cut by 4 bases, the J end by 4 bases, with 14 bases between. The CDR3 reads CASSPRTARTGELFF. The CDR3, as DNA: TGTGCCAGCAGCCCGCGGACAGCCCGCACCGGGGAGCTGTTTTTT.

The chain combines TRBV7-7 with TRBJ2-1; D remains unclear. The CDR3 sequence is 13 residues long. Germline CDR1 and CDR2: SSHAT and FNYEAQ (reference sequence). Trimming removed 1 base from V and 11 bases from J, with 12 bases in between. The CDR3, as DNA: TGTGCCAGCAGCTTAGTGCAGGTGACCAAGCAGTTCTTC. As protein: CASSLVQVTKQFF.

This clone was seen a single time. The V gene is TRBV19, the J gene TRBJ1-5; no clear D. The germline CDR1 and CDR2 sequences are LNHDA and SQIVND (reference sequence). The CDR3 totals 18 residues. Between the trimmed V and J ends, which lost 5 bases and 7 bases, there was a span of 27 bases. CDR3 protein: CASSLYPVEGGYEQPQHF. The CDR3 DNA reads as TGTGCCAGTAGTCTCTATCCCGTGGAGGGCGGATATGAACAGCCCCAGCATTTT.

The chain is built from TRBV9 and TRBJ2-7; TRBD1 aligns across 10 bases. Germline CDR1 is SGDLS and CDR2 is YYNGEE. The CDR3 contains 15 residues. V shed 3 bases and J 5 bases; nucleotides not matched to a gene: 8. The CDR3 protein is CASSGVGQGIDEQYF. CDR3 in DNA: TGTGCCAGCAGCGGGGTGGGACAGGGGATCGACGAGCAGTACTTC.

This clone has just one count. This chain uses TRBV19 with TRBJ1-2, with D maybe TRBD1 (6 bases). The CDR3 has 14 amino acids. The germline V gene encodes CDR1 LNHDA and CDR2 SQIVND (reference sequence). The germline V and J ends were trimmed by 5 bases and 2 bases, with 12 bases remaining between them. DNA for the CDR3: TGTGCCAGTAGTCTTCGGACAGAGAACTATGGCTACACCTTC. It encodes CASSLRTENYGYTF. Combining the CDR3 with reference TRBV19 and TRBJ1-2 gives the whole variable domain DGGITQSPKYLFRKEGQNVTLSCEQNLNHDAMYWYRQDPGQGLRLIYYSQIVNDFQKGDIAEGYSVSREKKESFPLTVTSAQKNPTAFYLCASSLRTENYGYTFGSGTRLTVV.

This chain uses TRBV2 with TRBJ2-2; 8 positions match TRBD2. The CDR3 length is 15 residues. V shed 7 bases, J shed 7 bases, and the junction held 11 bases outside the gene matches. Germline CDR1 is SNHLY and CDR2 is FYNNEI. CDR3 nucleotides: TGTGCCAGCACCATAAGAGGCGGGAGGAACGGGGAGCTGTTTTTT. Protein product: CASTIRGGRNGELFF.

The chain combines TRBV4-1 with TRBJ1-4; 7 bases align to TRBD1. CDR3 length equals 15 residues. Germline CDR1 and CDR2: MGHRA and YSYEKL. The V and J ends lost 6 bases and 6 bases, in that order; junction bases with no gene match: 10. The CDR3 DNA is TGCGCCAGCAGACCCCCGGGACAGCCTTATGAAAAACTGTTTTTT. Amino acids: CASRPPGQPYEKLFF.

The J gene is TRBJ1-5, the V gene TRBV7-2; D gene unclear. From germline, CDR1 is SGHTA and CDR2 FQGNSA. V lost 0 bases to trimming and J lost 5 bases, with 5 bases between them. The CDR3 sequence is 13 residues long. The CDR3 is CASSLARDQPQHF. The CDR3 DNA reads as TGTGCCAGCAGCTTAGCCCGGGATCAGCCCCAGCATTTT. Full variable domain (outside the CDR3, taken from reference TRBV7-2 and TRBJ1-5): GAGVSQSPSNKVTEKGKDVELRCDPISGHTALYWYRQSLGQGLEFLIYFQGNSAPDKSGLPSDRFSAERTGGSVSTLTIQRTQQEDSAVYLCASSLARDQPQHFGDGTRLSIL.

V usage is TRBV7-9 and J usage is TRBJ2-7; a possible D gene is TRBD1 (6 bases). Germline lookup yields CDR1 SEHNR and CDR2 FQNEAQ (reference sequence). The length of the CDR3 is 11 residues. Trimming removed 3 bases from V and 6 bases from J, with 6 bases in between. The CDR3 is CASSLGAEQYF. The CDR3 DNA reads TGTGCCAGCAGCTTGGGGGCCGAGCAGTACTTC.